The 15 T cell receptor beta chains below were found in one sample sequenced in a study of low-dose radiotherapy and immunotherapy resistance in tumors. Noted time point: after trial treatment. Treatment described: LDRT plus nivolumab, ipilimumab, low-dose cyclophosphamide and aspirin (RACIN trial). Alpha and beta chains were covered, as first-strand cDNA relied on TRAV- and TRBV-specific primers. TCRs were put through around 20 PCR cycles of amplification with Phusion. A constant-region primer and the V-primer adapter served as the primer pair. TCRdb independently ran MiXCR on the reads; one entry per CDR3 protein. The repertoire consists of approximately 100,000 distinct CDR3 sequences, with around 21% occurring once and the leading ten covering approximately 4%. This material consisted of PBMCs, taken after low-dose radiotherapy plus immunotherapy. All receptors derive from a male donor with prostate cancer.

This chain joins TRBV5-8 and TRBJ1-2; TRBD1 agrees at 7 bases. CDR1 is SGHTS and CDR2 is YDEGEE in the germline V gene. This CDR3 has 13 residues. V shed 0 bases, J shed 8 bases, and the junction held 4 bases outside the gene matches. The DNA for the CDR3 is TGTGCCAGCAGCTTGGACAGGGGAAGCGGCTACACCTTC. This codes for CASSLDRGSGYTF.

This clonotype was recorded at least ten times. The chain employs TRBV7-9 and TRBJ2-7, with a possible D match to TRBD2 (6 bases). This CDR3 contains 11 residues. Trimming took off 5 bases at V and 7 bases at J, with 9 bases between the two ends. Germline V gives CDR1 SEHNR, CDR2 FQNEAQ (reference sequence). The DNA for the CDR3 is TGTGCCAGCAGCCAGGGACTGGAGCAGTACTTC. This gives the protein CASSQGLEQYF.

This clonotype was seen a few times. A read error may be the cause here, since a much bigger clone is one base away. The CDR3 nucleotides read TGTGCCAGCAAGGAGGGATTGGGTGGCTACACCTTC. This translates into CASKEGLGGYTF. The chain employs TRBV27 and TRBJ1-2; D call uncertain. Trimming stripped 7 bases from V and 7 bases from J, with 13 bases between. Germline lookup yields CDR1 MNHEY and CDR2 SMNVEV (reference sequence). The CDR3 runs to 12 residues.

This clonotype has at least ten counts. The chain has TRBV4-1 and TRBJ2-1; D is tentatively TRBD1 or TRBD2 (5 bases each). There are 14 residues in the CDR3. Trimming took off 4 bases at V and 7 bases at J, with 14 bases between the two ends. Per germline, CDR1 MGHRA and CDR2 YSYEKL. The CDR3 protein is CASSLQTGPNEQFF. CDR3 nucleotide sequence: TGCGCCAGCAGCCTCCAGACGGGACCAAATGAGCAGTTCTTC.

The chain has TRBV28 and TRBJ1-6; D call uncertain. The CDR3 covers 14 residues. Trimming removed 4 bases from V and 0 bases from J, with 4 bases in between. Germline assignment: CDR1 MDHEN and CDR2 SYDVKM. The CDR3 is CASSSGSYNSPLHF. For the CDR3, the DNA is TGTGCCAGCAGTTCGGGCTCCTATAATTCACCCCTCCACTTT.

This clonotype was observed at least ten times. This chain links TRBV12-3 or TRBV12-4 with TRBJ2-5; the match to TRBD1 covers 8 bases. The CDR3 length is 16 residues. Trimming cost V 4 bases and J 4 bases; bases outside gene matches: 11. CDR3 coding DNA: TGTGCCAGCAGTTCCACAGGGGGTAAGATGGGAGAGACCCAGTACTTC. It codes for CASSSTGGKMGETQYF.

The V and J genes are TRBV4-1 and TRBJ1-1, with D maybe TRBD1 (5 bases). Germline V gives CDR1 MGHRA, CDR2 YSYEKL. Trimming removed 1 base at V and 1 base at J, with 28 bases between. The CDR3 has 21 amino acids. The CDR3 coding sequence is TGCGCCAGCAGCCAAGGGGGCTTGGTTAGGGTCCGACAGACAGAGAACACTGAAGCTTTCTTT. Protein sequence: CASSQGGLVRVRQTENTEAFF.

This clonotype was seen ten or more times. The rearrangement links TRBV29-1 to TRBJ2-3; 10 positions match TRBD1. CDR1 is SQVTM, CDR2 ANQGSEA, per germline. The CDR3 length is 14 residues. With 6 bases clipped from V and 2 bases from J, the junction kept 5 bases outside the gene matches. The CDR3 DNA reads TGCAGCGTGGCGGGGACAGGGGCCACAGATACGCAGTATTTT. It codes for CSVAGTGATDTQYF.

This clonotype was recorded many times. This chain joins TRBV11-2 and TRBJ1-5; tentatively, D is TRBD1 (6 bases). This CDR3 has 14 amino acids. The V gene's germline CDR1 is SGHAT and CDR2 FQNNGV. V lost 9 bases to trimming and J lost 4 bases, with 16 bases between them. The CDR3 loop reads CASAPGEVNQPQHF. CDR3 nucleotides: TGTGCCAGTGCCCCAGGGGAGGTTAATCAGCCCCAGCATTTT.

This clonotype was observed many times. The chain combines TRBV4-1 with TRBJ2-7, with TRBD2 matching over 10 bases. The junction had 18 bases not matched to a gene; V was cut back by 5 bases and J by 5 bases. Germline-derived CDR1 and CDR2 are MGHRA and YSYEKL. CDR3 length equals 18 residues. This CDR3 is CASSFQIAGGSVRNEQYF. The CDR3 region has the DNA TGCGCCAGCAGCTTTCAGATAGCGGGGGGCAGTGTCCGCAACGAGCAGTACTTC.

This clonotype was detected ten times or more. J is TRBJ2-2 and V is TRBV24-1, with 9 bases lining up with TRBD1. Germline values: CDR1 KGHDR, CDR2 SFDVKD. J lost 5 bases, V lost 5 bases, and 5 bases had no gene match. The length of the CDR3 is 15 residues. The CDR3 is CATSGPGQGTGELFF. The DNA of the CDR3 is TGTGCCACCAGTGGTCCGGGACAGGGAACCGGGGAGCTGTTTTTT.

This clonotype has ten or more counts. The genes are TRBV20-1 and TRBJ2-5, with D tentatively TRBD2 (7 bases). This CDR3 is built from 15 residues. V lost 0 bases to trimming and J lost 5 bases, with 16 bases between them. Germline CDR1 and CDR2: DFQATT and SNEGSKA (reference sequence). The CDR3 here is CSARDAPRGAETQYF. CDR3 bases: TGCAGTGCTAGAGATGCTCCTCGGGGGGCGGAGACCCAGTACTTC.

In its sample, this clonotype was seen many times. The genes are TRBV15 and TRBJ2-7, with D tentatively TRBD2 (5 bases). The V gene's germline CDR1 is LNHNV and CDR2 YYDKDF (reference sequence). The CDR3 covers 14 residues. Trimming removed 4 bases from V and 7 bases from J, with 17 bases in between. The CDR3 loop reads CATSNRATRREQYF. The CDR3 nucleotides are TGTGCCACCAGCAATAGGGCCACAAGGAGGGAGCAGTACTTC. Full variable domain (missing parts from reference TRBV15 and TRBJ2-7): DAMVIQNPRYQVTQFGKPVTLSCSQTLNHNVMYWYQQKSSQAPKLLFHYYDKDFNNEADTPDNFQSRRPNTSFCFLDIRSPGLGDTAMYLCATSNRATRREQYFGPGTRLTVT.

In this sample, this clonotype turned up many times. The J gene is TRBJ1-2, the V gene TRBV18; unclear D gene. Germline CDR1 and CDR2: KGHSH and LQKENI. V lost 1 base and J 4 bases, leaving 10 bases between the germline ends. The CDR3 is 14 residues long. This CDR3 is CASSPLGWVYGYTF. The DNA of the CDR3 is TGTGCCAGCTCACCACTGGGGTGGGTCTATGGCTACACCTTC.

The chain links TRBV5-1 to TRBJ1-1; tentatively, D is TRBD1 (5 bases). Germline assignment: CDR1 SGHRS and CDR2 YFSETQ. CDR3 size: 14 residues. V gave up 5 bases and J gave up 3 bases, with 14 bases separating them. The DNA for the CDR3 is TGCGCCAGCAGAGCCGACAGCCGGGACACTGAAGCTTTCTTT. Amino acids: CASRADSRDTEAFF.